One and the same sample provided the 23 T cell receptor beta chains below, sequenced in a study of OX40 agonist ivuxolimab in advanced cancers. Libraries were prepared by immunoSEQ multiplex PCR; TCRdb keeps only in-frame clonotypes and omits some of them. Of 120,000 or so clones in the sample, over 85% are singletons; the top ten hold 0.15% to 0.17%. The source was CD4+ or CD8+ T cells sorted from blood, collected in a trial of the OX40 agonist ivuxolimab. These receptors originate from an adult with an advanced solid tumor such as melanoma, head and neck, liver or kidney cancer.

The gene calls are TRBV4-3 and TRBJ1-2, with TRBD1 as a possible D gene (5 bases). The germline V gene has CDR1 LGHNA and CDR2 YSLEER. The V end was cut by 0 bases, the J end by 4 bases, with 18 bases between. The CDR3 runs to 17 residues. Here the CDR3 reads CASSQEGRSTPFYGYTF. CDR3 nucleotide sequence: TGCGCCAGCAGCCAAGAGGGACGTTCCACACCCTTCTATGGCTACACCTTC.

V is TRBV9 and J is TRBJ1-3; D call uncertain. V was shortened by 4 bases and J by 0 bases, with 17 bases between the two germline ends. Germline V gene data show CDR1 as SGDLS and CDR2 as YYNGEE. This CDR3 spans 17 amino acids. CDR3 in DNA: TGTGCCAGCAGCCTCCAGTCGGCCAGTCTCTCTGGAAACACCATATATTTT. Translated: CASSLQSASLSGNTIYF.

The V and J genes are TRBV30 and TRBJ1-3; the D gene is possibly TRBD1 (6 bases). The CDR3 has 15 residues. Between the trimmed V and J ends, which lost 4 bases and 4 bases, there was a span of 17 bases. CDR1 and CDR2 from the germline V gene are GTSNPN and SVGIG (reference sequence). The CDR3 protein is CAWIILRGVGNTIYF. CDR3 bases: TGTGCCTGGATCATTCTCAGGGGAGTCGGAAACACCATATATTTT.

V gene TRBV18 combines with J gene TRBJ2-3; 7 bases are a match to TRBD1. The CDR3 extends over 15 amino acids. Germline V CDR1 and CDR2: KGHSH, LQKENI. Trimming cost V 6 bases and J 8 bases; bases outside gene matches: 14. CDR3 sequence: CASSEQRQGRGTQYF. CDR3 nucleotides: TGTGCCAGCTCCGAACAACGACAGGGTAGAGGTACGCAGTATTTT.

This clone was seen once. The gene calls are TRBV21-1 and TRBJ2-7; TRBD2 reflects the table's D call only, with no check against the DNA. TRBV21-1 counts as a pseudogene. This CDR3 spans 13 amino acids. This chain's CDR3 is CASSKGLSYEQYF. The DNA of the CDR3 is TGTGCCAGCAGCAAAGGTCTCTCCTACGAGCAGTACTTC.

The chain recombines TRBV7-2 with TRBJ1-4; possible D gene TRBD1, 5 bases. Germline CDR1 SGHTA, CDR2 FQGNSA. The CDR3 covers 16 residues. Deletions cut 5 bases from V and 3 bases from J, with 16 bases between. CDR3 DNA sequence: TGTGCCAGCAGCCAACGCGGGGGGGGAGCTAATGAAAAACTGTTTTTT. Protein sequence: CASSQRGGGANEKLFF.

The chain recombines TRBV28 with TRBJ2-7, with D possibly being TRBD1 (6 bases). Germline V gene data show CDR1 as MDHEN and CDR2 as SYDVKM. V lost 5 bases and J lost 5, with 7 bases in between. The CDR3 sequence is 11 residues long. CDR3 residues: CASSTGNEQYF. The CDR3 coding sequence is TGTGCCAGCAGTACAGGGAACGAGCAGTACTTC.

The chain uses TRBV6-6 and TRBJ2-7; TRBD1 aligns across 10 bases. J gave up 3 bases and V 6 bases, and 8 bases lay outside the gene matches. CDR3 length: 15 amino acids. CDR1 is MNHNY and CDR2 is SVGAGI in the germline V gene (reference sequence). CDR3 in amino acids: CASRAGTGADYEQYF. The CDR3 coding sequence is TGTGCCAGCAGGGCCGGGACAGGGGCAGACTACGAGCAGTACTTC.

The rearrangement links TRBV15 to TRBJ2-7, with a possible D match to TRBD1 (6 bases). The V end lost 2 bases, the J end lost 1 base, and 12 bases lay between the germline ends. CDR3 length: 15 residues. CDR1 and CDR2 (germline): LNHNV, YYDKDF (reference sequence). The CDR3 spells CATSRRRDRSYEQYF. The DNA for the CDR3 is TGTGCCACCAGCAGAAGACGCGACAGGTCCTACGAGCAGTACTTC.

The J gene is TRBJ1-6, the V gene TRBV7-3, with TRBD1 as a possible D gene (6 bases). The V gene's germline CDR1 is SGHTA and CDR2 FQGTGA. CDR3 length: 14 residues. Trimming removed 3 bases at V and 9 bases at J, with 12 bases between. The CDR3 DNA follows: TGTGCCAGCAGCTTGCAAGGGGGTGTTTCACCCCTCCACTTT. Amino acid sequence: CASSLQGGVSPLHF.

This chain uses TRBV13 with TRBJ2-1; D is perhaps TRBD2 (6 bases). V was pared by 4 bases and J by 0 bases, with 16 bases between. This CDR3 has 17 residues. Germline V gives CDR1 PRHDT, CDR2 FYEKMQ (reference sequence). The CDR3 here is CASSSKLATSSYNEQFF. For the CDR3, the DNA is TGTGCCAGCAGCTCCAAACTAGCTACGAGCTCCTACAATGAGCAGTTCTTC.

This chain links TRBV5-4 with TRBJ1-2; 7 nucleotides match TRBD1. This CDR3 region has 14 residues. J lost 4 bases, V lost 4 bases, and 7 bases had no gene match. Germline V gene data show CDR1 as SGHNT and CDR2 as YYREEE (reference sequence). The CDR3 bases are TGTGCCAGCAGCACGACAGGGAAGGGCTATGGCTACACCTTC. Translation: CASSTTGKGYGYTF. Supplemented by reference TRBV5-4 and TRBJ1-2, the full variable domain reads ETGVTQSPTHLIKTRGQQVTLRCSSQSGHNTVSWYQQALGQGPQFIFQYYREEENGRGNFPPRFSGLQFPNYSSELNVNALELDDSALYLCASSTTGKGYGYTFGSGTRLTVV.

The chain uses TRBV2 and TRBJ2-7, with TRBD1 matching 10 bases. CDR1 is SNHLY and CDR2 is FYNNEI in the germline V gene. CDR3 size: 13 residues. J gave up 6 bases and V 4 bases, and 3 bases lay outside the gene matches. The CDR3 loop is CASSGRTGGEQYF. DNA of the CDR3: TGTGCCAGCAGTGGGAGGACAGGGGGCGAGCAGTACTTC.

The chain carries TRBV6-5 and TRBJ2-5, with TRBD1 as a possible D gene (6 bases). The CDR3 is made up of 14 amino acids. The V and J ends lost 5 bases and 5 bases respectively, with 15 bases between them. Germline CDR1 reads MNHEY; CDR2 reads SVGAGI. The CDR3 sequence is CASSLPDRTETQYF. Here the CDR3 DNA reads TGTGCCAGCAGTCTCCCCGACAGGACTGAGACCCAGTACTTC.

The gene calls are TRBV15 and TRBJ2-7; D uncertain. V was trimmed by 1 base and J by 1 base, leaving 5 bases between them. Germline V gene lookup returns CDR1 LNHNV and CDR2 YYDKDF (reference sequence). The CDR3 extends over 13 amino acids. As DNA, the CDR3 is TGTGCCACCAGCAGAGGGTTGTCCTACGAGCAGTACTTC. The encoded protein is CATSRGLSYEQYF.

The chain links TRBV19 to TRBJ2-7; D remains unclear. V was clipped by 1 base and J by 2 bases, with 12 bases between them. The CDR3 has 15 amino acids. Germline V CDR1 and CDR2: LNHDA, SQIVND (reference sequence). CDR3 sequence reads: CASSIGGTVAYEQYF. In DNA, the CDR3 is TGTGCCAGTAGTATAGGGGGAACGGTCGCCTACGAGCAGTACTTC.

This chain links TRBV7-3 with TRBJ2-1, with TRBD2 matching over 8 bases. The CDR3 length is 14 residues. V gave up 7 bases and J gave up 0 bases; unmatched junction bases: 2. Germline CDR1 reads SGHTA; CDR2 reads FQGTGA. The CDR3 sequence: CASKRGGSYNEQFF. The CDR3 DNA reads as TGTGCCAGCAAACGGGGGGGCTCCTACAATGAGCAGTTCTTC. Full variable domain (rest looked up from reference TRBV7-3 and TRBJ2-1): GAGVSQTPSNKVTEKGKYVELRCDPISGHTALYWYRQSLGQGPEFLIYFQGTGAADDSGLPNDRFFAVRPEGSVSTLKIQRTERGDSAVYLCASKRGGSYNEQFFGPGTRLTVL.

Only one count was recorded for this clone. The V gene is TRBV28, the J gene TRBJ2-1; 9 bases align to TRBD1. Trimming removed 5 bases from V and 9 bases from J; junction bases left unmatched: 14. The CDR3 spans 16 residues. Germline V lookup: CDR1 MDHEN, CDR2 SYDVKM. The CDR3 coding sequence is TGTGCCAGCAGTCTAGGGGGGACAGGGCTCTGGGGTGAGCAGTTCTTC. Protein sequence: CASSLGGTGLWGEQFF.

This chain's CDR3 is CASSDRRALGYTF. The CDR3 DNA follows: TGTGCCAGCAGTGATAGAAGGGCTTTGGGCTACACCTTC. This rearrangement joins TRBV2 to TRBJ1-2; D unresolved. V was clipped by 3 bases and J by 8 bases, with 13 bases between them. Germline CDR1 SNHLY, CDR2 FYNNEI. There are 13 residues in the CDR3.

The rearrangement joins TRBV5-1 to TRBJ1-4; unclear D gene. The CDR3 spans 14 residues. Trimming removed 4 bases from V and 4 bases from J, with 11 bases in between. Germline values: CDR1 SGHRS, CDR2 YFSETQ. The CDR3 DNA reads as TGCGCCAGCAGCGAGAGAACAGATAATGAAAAACTGTTTTTT. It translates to CASSERTDNEKLFF.

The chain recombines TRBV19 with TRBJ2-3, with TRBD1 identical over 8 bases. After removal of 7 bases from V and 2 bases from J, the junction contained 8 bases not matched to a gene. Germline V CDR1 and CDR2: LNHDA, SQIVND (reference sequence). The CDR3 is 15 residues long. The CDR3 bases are TGTGCCAGTACTCCTCGGGACAGGTACACAGATACGCAGTATTTT. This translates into CASTPRDRYTDTQYF.

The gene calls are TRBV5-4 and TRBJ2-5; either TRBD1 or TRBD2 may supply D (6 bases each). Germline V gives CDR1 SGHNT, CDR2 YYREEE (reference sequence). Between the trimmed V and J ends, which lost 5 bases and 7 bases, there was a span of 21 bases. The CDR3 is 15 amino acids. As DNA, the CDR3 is TGTGCCAGCAGTCGGTCAATGGGGGGCCAGGGGACCCAGTACTTC. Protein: CASSRSMGGQGTQYF.

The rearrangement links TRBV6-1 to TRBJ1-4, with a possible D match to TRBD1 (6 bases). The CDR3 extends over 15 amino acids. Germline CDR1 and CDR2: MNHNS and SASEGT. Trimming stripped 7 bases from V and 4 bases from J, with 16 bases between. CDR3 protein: CASTPPTGRNEKLFF. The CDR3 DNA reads TGTGCCAGCACCCCCCCGACAGGTCGTAATGAAAAACTGTTTTTT.